These 5 T cell receptor beta chains originate from one sample sequenced in a study of beta chain features in type 1 diabetes. As every portion of the isolated RNA was reverse transcribed, the sequencing read expressed TCRB transcripts. Here immunoSEQ multiplex PCR was the method, and the copy in TCRdb shows in-frame clones only, minus some. The repertoire holds roughly 610,000 clones, with 15% to 19% as singletons. Sequences were obtained from naive CD4+ T cells from blood. Every receptor here comes from a young man in good health.

V is TRBV7-8 and J is TRBJ2-4, with TRBD1 as a possible D gene (5 bases). Trimming cost V 5 bases and J 0 bases, with 14 bases left between them. The CDR3 covers 16 residues. CDR1 is SGHVS, CDR2 FQNEAQ, per germline. In DNA form, the CDR3 reads TGTGCCAGCAGCCAAGACAGATTTCTAGCCAAAAACATTCAGTACTTC. Protein product: CASSQDRFLAKNIQYF.

The CDR3 DNA sequence: TGTGCCACCAGCAAGGTGGCCTACGAGCAGTACTTC. Amino acid sequence: CATSKVAYEQYF. The chain links TRBV15 to TRBJ2-7; D ambiguous. The germline V gene has CDR1 LNHNV and CDR2 YYDKDF (reference sequence). Trimming cost V 4 bases and J 2 bases, with 6 bases left between them. CDR3 length: 12 residues.

V usage is TRBV29-1 and J usage is TRBJ2-1, with 9 bases aligning to TRBD2. The trim removed 4 bases at V and 6 bases at J, leaving 7 bases unmatched. This CDR3 spans 14 amino acids. CDR1 is SQVTM and CDR2 is ANQGSEA in the germline V gene. Here the CDR3 reads CSVGRASGINEQFF. For the CDR3, the DNA is TGCAGCGTTGGAAGGGCTAGCGGGATCAATGAGCAGTTCTTC.

The rearrangement links TRBV5-4 to TRBJ2-5, with a possible D match to TRBD2 (5 bases). The CDR3 spans 14 residues. Germline lookup yields CDR1 SGHNT and CDR2 YYREEE (reference sequence). V was cut by 1 base and J by 5 bases, with 12 bases left in between. CDR3 protein: CASSLTRSEETQYF. The CDR3 nucleotides read TGTGCCAGCAGCTTGACTAGATCTGAGGAGACCCAGTACTTC.

The chain is built from TRBV6-1 and TRBJ2-7; D not certain. The CDR3 loop spans 12 amino acids. Trimming cost V 7 bases and J 0 bases, with 7 bases left between them. Germline-derived CDR1 and CDR2 are MNHNS and SASEGT. CDR3 region: CASKDGSYEQYF. CDR3 in DNA: TGTGCCAGCAAAGACGGCTCCTACGAGCAGTACTTC.